The text below deals with one T cell receptor (beta chain). It was with a sample-barcoded 5' primer and a J-beta primer mix that a second PCR of roughly 6 to 11 cycles was run. TCRdb fed the 5' RACE reads into MiXCR, producing one record per CDR3 protein. The data hold about a million distinct CDR3 sequences, with roughly 48% observed a single time. This sample is drawn from a study of blood T cells in healthy people across ages. V was clipped by 0 bases and J by 0 bases, with 9 bases between them. Germline CDR1 is KGHSH and CDR2 is LQKENI. This CDR3 region has 16 residues. The material sequenced was blood. This chain connects TRBV18 to TRBJ2-1; D perhaps matches TRBD1 (5 bases). The sequence derives from a man aged 25-45 years in good health. CDR3 bases: TGTGCCAGCTCACCACCACGACAGAGCTCCTACAATGAGCAGTTCTTC. Translating it yields CASSPPRQSSYNEQFF. Combining the CDR3 with reference TRBV18 and TRBJ2-1 gives the whole variable domain NAGVMQNPRHLVRRRGQEARLRCSPMKGHSHVYWYRQLPEEGLKFMVYLQKENIIDESGMPKERFSAEFPKEGPSILRIQQVVRGDSAAYFCASSPPRQSSYNEQFFGPGTRLTVL.